The 13 T cell receptor beta chains reported below all come from one sample, sequenced in a study of CD8 T cells in Susac syndrome (dated by TCRdb to between 2018 and 2021). The library was produced with the immunoSEQ multiplex PCR assay. RNA was extracted with the RNeasy kit and roughly 0.5 to 1 ug was reverse transcribed using random hexamers. The raw public reads went through TCRdb reprocessing: fastp at Q25, MiXCR clone calling, in-frame beta chains kept. Each record represents a unique CDR3 protein, reported with the most common genes and DNA among its rows. The sample table records around 230,000 distinct CDR3 sequences; nearly 97% of these occur just once. The ten largest clones capture 0.085% to 0.1% of the sample. Sequenced: CD4+ T cells from PBMCs. The receptors were gathered from a human donor with multiple sclerosis.

The chain employs TRBV9 and TRBJ1-5, with 8 bases lining up with TRBD1. Germline CDR1 and CDR2: SGDLS and YYNGEE. There are 15 residues in the CDR3. The ends lost 2 bases at V and 3 bases at J; junction bases unmatched: 4. CDR3: CASSVSGQVNQPQHF. The CDR3 region has the DNA TGTGCCAGCAGCGTCTCGGGACAGGTCAATCAGCCCCAGCATTTT.

The J gene is TRBJ2-5, the V gene TRBV7-9; D remains ambiguous. The CDR3 totals 15 residues. Trimming shortened V by 0 bases and J by 4 bases, and 12 bases separated the two germline ends. Germline V CDR1 and CDR2: SEHNR, FQNEAQ (reference sequence). The CDR3 bases are TGTGCCAGCAGCTTAGCTAATCGCCCGGGAGAGACCCAGTACTTC. It codes for CASSLANRPGETQYF.

This chain joins TRBV7-2 and TRBJ2-3, with 13 bases fitting TRBD2. The V gene end was trimmed by 5 bases and the J gene end by 8 bases; junction bases not matched to a gene: 7. The length of the CDR3 is 15 residues. Germline V CDR1 and CDR2: SGHTA, FQGNSA. CDR3 sequence reads: CASSVGLAGVSTQYF. The CDR3 DNA reads TGTGCCAGCAGCGTTGGACTAGCGGGAGTGAGTACGCAGTATTTT.

This chain joins TRBV2 and TRBJ2-4; no clear D. The V gene lost 10 bases and the J gene lost 7 bases, with 20 bases spanning the gap. The CDR3 spans 14 residues. Germline CDR1 reads SNHLY; CDR2 reads FYNNEI. The CDR3 here is CATLTLTDGNIQYF. CDR3 nucleotides: TGTGCCACCCTGACCCTCACGGATGGGAACATTCAGTACTTC.

The chain combines TRBV20-1 with TRBJ2-1; 11 nucleotides align to TRBD2. Trimming removed 1 base from V and 1 base from J; junction bases left unmatched: 15. The CDR3 spans 20 residues. Germline V CDR1 and CDR2: DFQATT, SNEGSKA (reference sequence). Here the CDR3 DNA reads TGCAGTGCTAGAGGATACGGGGTAGCGGGGGGGCCGCAGTCCTACAATGAGCAGTTCTTC. It is translated as CSARGYGVAGGPQSYNEQFF.

This clonotype was detected once. The J gene is TRBJ2-5, the V gene TRBV12-3 or TRBV12-4; 7 bases map to TRBD2. The junction had 5 bases not matched to a gene; V was cut back by 2 bases and J by 5 bases. The CDR3 sequence is 14 residues long. The CDR3 region has the DNA TGTGCCAGCAGTTTATTAGGGAGGGCTGAGACCCAGTACTTC. It encodes CASSLLGRAETQYF.

The chain carries TRBV24-1 and TRBJ2-1, with a possible D match to TRBD2 (6 bases). This CDR3 is built from 13 residues. V was cut by 4 bases and J by 9 bases, with 12 bases left in between. Germline CDR1 KGHDR, CDR2 SFDVKD. CDR3 in amino acids: CATSEAGQGEQFF. The DNA for the CDR3 is TGTGCCACCAGTGAGGCGGGGCAGGGTGAGCAGTTCTTC.

This clonotype was detected only once. One junction end does not reproduce the germline sequence, and a read error may be involved. The chain employs TRBV2 and TRBJ2-2; 8 bases match TRBD2. The CDR3 extends over 16 amino acids. Germline CDR1 SNHLY, CDR2 FYNNEI. The CDR3 here is CASSGYGRANTGEPFF. CDR3 nucleotide sequence: TGTGCCAGCAGTGGGTACGGGAGGGCCAACACCGGGGAGCCGTTTTTT.

This chain links TRBV4-2 with TRBJ2-3, with D hard to call. The CDR3 loop spans 13 amino acids. The germline V gene has CDR1 LGHNA and CDR2 YNFKEQ. V was cut by 2 bases and J by 6 bases, with 9 bases left in between. In nucleotides, the CDR3 is TGTGCCAGCAGCCAAAGATACGCTGATACGCAGTATTTT. It is translated as CASSQRYADTQYF.

The V and J genes are TRBV28 and TRBJ2-7, with D perhaps being TRBD1 or TRBD2 (5 bases each). The CDR3 totals 14 residues. Trimming pared 3 bases from V and 2 bases from J, leaving 11 bases between. Germline CDR1 MDHEN, CDR2 SYDVKM. The CDR3 DNA reads as TGTGCCAGCAGTTTTCGGGGACCCCCCTACGAGCAGTACTTC. It translates to CASSFRGPPYEQYF.

The chain has TRBV24-1 and TRBJ2-5, with TRBD2 as a possible D gene (5 bases). The CDR3 is 16 residues long. Germline CDR1 reads KGHDR; CDR2 reads SFDVKD. Trimming stripped 3 bases from V and 1 base from J, with 14 bases between. CDR3 nucleotides: TGTGCCACCAGTGATGGAGGACGAGCCATCCAAGAGACCCAGTACTTC. Protein: CATSDGGRAIQETQYF.

V gene TRBV7-2 combines with J gene TRBJ2-7, with a weak D call TRBD2 (5 bases). The CDR3 runs to 12 residues. V gave up 1 base and J gave up 9 bases, with 10 bases separating them. Germline V gene lookup returns CDR1 SGHTA and CDR2 FQGNSA. CDR3 sequence (DNA): TGTGCCAGCAGCTTAGATGGAGGACGGCAGTACTTC. It is translated as CASSLDGGRQYF.

The gene calls are TRBV2 and TRBJ2-1; 12 bases align to TRBD2. V shed 3 bases, J shed 12 bases, and the junction held 18 bases outside the gene matches. This CDR3 spans 18 amino acids. Germline V lookup: CDR1 SNHLY, CDR2 FYNNEI. The CDR3 DNA is TGTGCCAGCAGTGATCGGTCTAGCGGGAGGGCCTCTGGCAGGGCGCAGTTCTTC. Translated, it gives CASSDRSSGRASGRAQFF.